A selection of T cell receptor beta chains follows, all from one sample in a study of radiation and T cells in renal cell carcinoma. Repertoires were generated with immunoSEQ multiplex PCR, while TCRdb's copy carries only in-frame clones and drops some. In the table there are 65,000 to 80,000 clones, 80% to 90% of which are singletons. This material consisted of blood, taken from a patient whose treatment included radiotherapy and nephrectomy. The receptors were gathered from a woman between 45 and 65 years old with renal cell carcinoma. Both conserved end residues are part of each CDR3. The D gene is left open where the match is weak. Size tells how often a clone was seen (once, few, many) or the class of an expanded clone, and some rows leave it out.

NA | NA | TRBJ1-5 | TRBV6-5 | TGTGCCAGCAGTTACACCCGGGACAGCAATCAGCCCCAGCATTTT | CASSYTRDSNQPQHF
NA | NA | TRBJ2-7 | TRBV7-8 | TGTGCCAGCAGCTTAGGAGCACCTATTTTTCTGTCCTACGAGCAGTACTTC | CASSLGAPIFLSYEQYF
NA | NA | TRBJ1-2 | TRBV6-5 | TGTGCCAGCGGTGACAGTTCCTTTTCTGGCTACACCTTC | CASGDSSFSGYTF
NA | NA | TRBJ2-6 | TRBV19 | TGTGCCAGTAGTCTGGACCAAGGGGCCAACGTCCTGACTTTC | CASSLDQGANVLTF
NA | NA | TRBJ2-6 | TRBV30 | TGTGCCTGGAACCCGGGGGCCAACGTCCTGACTTTC | CAWNPGANVLTF
NA | TRBD1 | TRBJ1-6 | TRBV11-2 | TGTGCCACCCGGAAACCGGGACAGGCCAATTCACCCCTCCACTTT | CATRKPGQANSPLHF
NA | NA | TRBJ2-3 | TRBV5-4 | TGTGCCAGCAGCTTCGCGGGGCCTCACACAGATACGCAGTATTTT | CASSFAGPHTDTQYF
NA | NA | TRBJ1-4 | TRBV27 | TGTGCCAGCAGTTTGAGAGAGGATGAAAAACTGTTTTTT | CASSLREDEKLFF
many | NA | TRBJ2-2 | TRBV4-3 | TGCGCCAGCAGCCTCGGAACAGGGATTTACACCGGGGAGCTGTTTTTT | CASSLGTGIYTGELFF
NA | NA | TRBJ1-2 | TRBV9 | TGTGCCAGCAGTACGGACGGGCTTCCTAACTATGGCTACACCTTC | CASSTDGLPNYGYTF
NA | NA | TRBJ2-1 | TRBV27 | TGTGCCAGCAGTTTAACGATGGGAGTTCCCTACAATGAGCAGTTCTTC | CASSLTMGVPYNEQFF
NA | NA | TRBJ2-2 | TRBV15 | TGTGCCACCAGCAGAGATGTTACTAGCAGTAACACCGGGGAGCTGTTTTTT | CATSRDVTSSNTGELFF
few | NA | TRBJ1-5 | TRBV9 | TGTGCCAGCAGCGTAGAACCGGACTCCGGCCAGCCCCAGCATTTT | CASSVEPDSGQPQHF
once | NA | TRBJ1-1 | TRBV4-1 | TGCGCCAGCAGCCGCACACCCCGGGACACGAACACTGAAGCTTTCTTT | CASSRTPRDTNTEAFF